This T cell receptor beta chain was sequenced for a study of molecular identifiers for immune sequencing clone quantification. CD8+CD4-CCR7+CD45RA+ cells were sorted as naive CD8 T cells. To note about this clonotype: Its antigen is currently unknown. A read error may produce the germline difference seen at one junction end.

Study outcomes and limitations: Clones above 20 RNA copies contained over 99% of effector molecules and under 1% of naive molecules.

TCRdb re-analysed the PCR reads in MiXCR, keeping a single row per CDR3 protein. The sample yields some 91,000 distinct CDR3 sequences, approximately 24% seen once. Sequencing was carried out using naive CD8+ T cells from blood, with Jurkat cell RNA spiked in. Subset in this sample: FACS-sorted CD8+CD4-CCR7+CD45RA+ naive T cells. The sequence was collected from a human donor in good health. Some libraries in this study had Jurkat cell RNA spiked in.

The CDR3 here is CASSLPGSGGTDTRYF. For the CDR3, the DNA is TGTGCCAGCAGCCTCCCGGGTAGCGGGGGCACAGATACGCGGTATTTT. The rearrangement uses TRBV7-9 and TRBJ2-3; TRBD2 aligns across 9 bases. Germline CDR1 and CDR2: SEHNR and FQNEAQ (reference sequence). The CDR3 covers 16 residues.